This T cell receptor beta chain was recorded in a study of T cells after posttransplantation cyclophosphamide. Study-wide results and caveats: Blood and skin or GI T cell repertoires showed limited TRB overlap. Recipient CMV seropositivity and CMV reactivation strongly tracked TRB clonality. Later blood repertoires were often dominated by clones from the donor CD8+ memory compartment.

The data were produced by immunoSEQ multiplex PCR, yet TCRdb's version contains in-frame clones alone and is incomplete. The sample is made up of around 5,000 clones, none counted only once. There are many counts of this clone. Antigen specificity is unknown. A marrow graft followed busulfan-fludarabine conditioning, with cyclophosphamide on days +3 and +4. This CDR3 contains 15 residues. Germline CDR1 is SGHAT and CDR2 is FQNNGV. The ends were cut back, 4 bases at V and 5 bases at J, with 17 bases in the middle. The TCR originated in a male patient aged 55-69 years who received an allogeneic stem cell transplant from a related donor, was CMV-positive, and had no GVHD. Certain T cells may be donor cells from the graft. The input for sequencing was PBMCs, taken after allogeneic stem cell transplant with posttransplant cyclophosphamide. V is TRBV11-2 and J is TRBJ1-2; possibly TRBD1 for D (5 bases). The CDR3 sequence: CASSYGGGGGYGYTF. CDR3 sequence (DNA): TGTGCCAGCAGCTACGGCGGTGGGGGGGGGTATGGCTACACCTTC.